This T cell receptor beta chain was identified during a study of identical twins. This clonotype was seen ten or more times. Donors uniformly comprised healthy Caucasians. The cDNA had a unique molecular identifier and a template-switch universal primer site. TCRdb reprocessed the 5' RACE reads via MiXCR and lists one record per CDR3 protein. The table lists approximately 690,000 distinct CDR3 sequences, around 6% of them singletons. J gave up 6 bases and V 6 bases, and 4 bases lay outside the gene matches. From germline, CDR1 is ENHRY and CDR2 SYGVKD. The CDR3 is 13 amino acids. The chain uses TRBV10-3 and TRBJ2-1, with 8 nucleotides matching TRBD2. The receptor's source is a man aged 18-30 years in good health. Sequenced sample: naive T cells sorted from blood. CDR3 DNA sequence: TGTGCCATCAGCCGGACTAGCTCCAATGAGCAGTTCTTC. It is translated as CAISRTSSNEQFF.